This entry lists 17 T cell receptor beta chains sequenced from one sample in a study of blood T cells in healthy people across ages (dated by TCRdb to between 2015 and 2016). The library was prepared using 5' RACE. A second PCR of roughly 6 to 11 cycles was run with a J-beta primer mix and a sample-barcoded 5' primer. The public reads were reanalyzed by TCRdb: fastp trimming at Q25, MiXCR alignment, in-frame beta chains only. One record per CDR3 amino acid sequence lists the most common genes and DNA. This sample lists fewer than 2,000,000 distinct CDR3 sequences; 39% were detected once. The ten largest account for under 30% of the sample. Sequenced: blood. The source of these receptors is a human donor in good health.

V is TRBV6-2 or TRBV6-3 and J is TRBJ2-5, with D possibly TRBD2 on 5 matching bases. The J call may be faulty, since TRBJ2-7 better matches the DNA end. CDR3 length: 12 residues. Germline values: CDR1 MNHEY, CDR2 SVGEGT. CDR3 amino acids: CASEGASDEQYF. CDR3 nucleotide sequence: TGTGCCAGCGAGGGAGCGTCCGACGAGCAGTACTTC.

This clonotype is a singleton in its sample. The chain joins TRBV7-2 to TRBJ2-7; 7 nucleotides match TRBD2. Germline V gives CDR1 SGHTA, CDR2 FQGNSA. The CDR3 has 15 amino acids. Germline trimming cut 5 bases from V and 6 bases from J; bases unmatched to any gene: 13. The CDR3 DNA reads TGTGCCAGCAGCCGTACGGGGCTCGGGACTACCGAGCAGTACTTC. It is translated as CASSRTGLGTTEQYF.

The rearrangement uses TRBV7-8 and TRBJ1-1; the D gene is possibly TRBD1 (5 bases). Germline lookup yields CDR1 SGHVS and CDR2 FQNEAQ. The CDR3 spans 14 residues. Trimming pared 5 bases from V and 4 bases from J, leaving 14 bases between. The CDR3 here is CASSPYSGGTEAFF. CDR3 in DNA: TGTGCCAGCAGCCCGTACTCTGGGGGCACTGAAGCTTTCTTT.

A few counts support this clonotype. The genes are TRBV29-1 and TRBJ2-5; D not resolved. The CDR3 is made up of 12 amino acids. V gave up 4 bases and J gave up 1 base, with 7 bases separating them. In germline, CDR1 is SQVTM, CDR2 ANQGSEA. The CDR3 protein is CSVGEAQETQYF. Here the CDR3 DNA reads TGCAGCGTTGGGGAAGCCCAAGAGACCCAGTACTTC.

V usage is TRBV28 and J usage is TRBJ2-5; D might be TRBD1 (6 bases). The J call could be wrong; TRBJ2-7 is a better fit for the DNA end. The CDR3 spans 14 residues. The germline CDR1 and CDR2 sequences are MDHEN and SYDVKM. CDR3 sequence reads: CASSSTGWSDEQYF. The CDR3 region has the DNA TGTGCCAGCAGTTCTACAGGGTGGAGCGACGAGCAGTACTTC.

The chain carries TRBV6-5 and TRBJ1-1; 7 nucleotides match TRBD1. Per the germline V gene, CDR1 is MNHEY and CDR2 is SVGAGI. Trimming took 0 bases from V and 3 from J; bases not matched to a gene: 13. The CDR3 has 18 residues. The CDR3 here is CASSYSILAGTVDTEAFF. The CDR3 DNA reads as TGTGCCAGCAGTTACTCCATATTAGCCGGGACAGTGGACACTGAAGCTTTCTTT.

The chain combines TRBV6-6 with TRBJ2-3, with 9 bases that match TRBD1. The CDR3 length is 15 residues. Germline V gives CDR1 MNHNY, CDR2 SVGAGI (reference sequence). V dropped 6 bases and J dropped 6; count of bases not matched to a gene: 10. CDR3 bases: TGTGCCAGCAGCAGTCTTAGGACAGGGGCGGATACGCAGTATTTT. Translation: CASSSLRTGADTQYF.

With respect to this clonotype: At one end, the junction sequence differs from germline, possibly due to a read error. The V gene is TRBV12-3 or TRBV12-4, the J gene TRBJ1-2, with a weak D call TRBD1 (5 bases). CDR3 length: 15 residues. The CDR3 DNA sequence: TGTGCCAGCAGCTACACTCCAGGGATTAACTATGACTACACCTTC. Translating it yields CASSYTPGINYDYTF.

This clonotype was seen more than once but under ten times. The J gene is TRBJ2-1, the V gene TRBV6-5, with 7 bases that match TRBD1. V lost 5 bases and J lost 12; bases outside the gene matches: 13. The CDR3 loop spans 14 amino acids. CDR1 is MNHEY, CDR2 SVGAGI, per germline. CDR3 amino acids: CASSLSRTGKMQFF. The CDR3 nucleotides are TGTGCCAGCAGTCTCTCCCGGACAGGAAAGATGCAGTTCTTC.

This clonotype has more than one count but fewer than ten. The V gene is TRBV4-2, the J gene TRBJ2-1; D might be TRBD2 (5 bases). Trimming left V 6 bases short and J 3 bases short, with 12 bases between. The CDR3 is 14 amino acids. Germline CDR1 is LGHNA and CDR2 is YNFKEQ. The CDR3 protein is CASSPTSYYNEQFF. The CDR3 region has the DNA TGTGCCAGCAGTCCAACTAGTTACTACAATGAGCAGTTCTTC.

The chain uses TRBV5-1 and TRBJ2-1; 7 bases are shared with TRBD2. CDR3 size: 15 residues. Unmatched junction bases numbered 7, after V lost 4 bases and J lost 3 bases. Germline assignment: CDR1 SGHRS and CDR2 YFSETQ. The CDR3 region is CASSPIRGVYNEQFF. The CDR3 DNA reads as TGCGCCAGCAGCCCCATCCGGGGGGTCTACAATGAGCAGTTCTTC. Filled out from reference TRBV5-1 and TRBJ2-1, the complete variable domain reads KAGVTQTPRYLIKTRGQQVTLSCSPISGHRSVSWYQQTPGQGLQFLFEYFSETQRNKGNFPGRFSGRQFSNSRSEMNVSTLELGDSALYLCASSPIRGVYNEQFFGPGTRLTVL.

This clonotype was observed a handful of times. The rearrangement links TRBV10-3 to TRBJ2-1; 7 positions match TRBD1. Unmatched junction bases numbered 4, after V lost 6 bases and J lost 2 bases. CDR1 and CDR2 (germline): ENHRY, SYGVKD. This CDR3 is built from 14 residues. CDR3 loop: CAISDRDAYNEQFF. The CDR3 region has the DNA TGTGCCATCAGCGACAGGGACGCCTACAATGAGCAGTTCTTC.

Concerning this clonotype: At one end the junction does not follow the germline gene, possibly because of a read error. The CDR3 DNA reads TGTGCCGGCAGCTGGATGCCCGGGGGACGGATGGATGGCTACACCTTC. Its translation is CAGSWMPGGRMDGYTF. The rearrangement links TRBV5-5 to TRBJ1-2; the D gene is possibly TRBD1 (5 bases). The CDR3 totals 16 residues. Germline V gene data show CDR1 as SGHKS and CDR2 as YYEKEE (reference sequence).

This chain connects TRBV2 to TRBJ2-1, with D tentatively TRBD1 or TRBD2 (5 bases each). Trimming removed 3 bases at V and 0 bases at J, with 9 bases between. Per the germline V gene, CDR1 is SNHLY and CDR2 is FYNNEI. The CDR3 contains 15 residues. CDR3 in DNA: TGTGCCAGCAGTGAGGGGGTGCCCTCCTACAATGAGCAGTTCTTC. Residues: CASSEGVPSYNEQFF. Complete variable domain (other parts from reference TRBV2 and TRBJ2-1): EPEVTQTPSHQVTQMGQEVILRCVPISNHLYFYWYRQILGQKVEFLVSFYNNEISEKSEIFDDQFSVERPDGSNFTLKIRSTKLEDSAMYFCASSEGVPSYNEQFFGPGTRLTVL.

This sequence joins TRBV6-5 and TRBJ2-1, with D tentatively TRBD1 (5 bases). This CDR3 contains 14 residues. Trimming took off 2 bases at V and 9 bases at J, with 14 bases between the two ends. Germline V CDR1 and CDR2: MNHEY, SVGAGI. CDR3 sequence (DNA): TGTGCCAGCAGTTACCTAGTCTTTAGGGGTGAGCAGTTCTTC. Its protein is CASSYLVFRGEQFF.

This clonotype was observed a few times. The gene calls are TRBV5-1 and TRBJ2-1; D is possibly TRBD1 (5 bases). Trimming left V 4 bases short and J 3 bases short, with 14 bases between. The V gene's germline CDR1 is SGHRS and CDR2 YFSETQ. CDR3 length equals 15 residues. The DNA for the CDR3 is TGCGCCAGCAGCCTGGACAAGGGCCTCTACAATGAGCAGTTCTTC. Its translation: CASSLDKGLYNEQFF.

This rearrangement joins TRBV28 to TRBJ2-3; 11 nucleotides align to TRBD1. The CDR3 is made up of 17 amino acids. Germline assignment: CDR1 MDHEN and CDR2 SYDVKM. V lost 3 bases, J lost 2 bases, and 7 bases stayed unmatched. CDR3 sequence (DNA): TGTGCCAGCAGTTTGGCGGGACAGGGGGTCGTCACAGATACGCAGTATTTT. Protein: CASSLAGQGVVTDTQYF.